The clone carrying this T cell receptor beta chain was seen just once. Its antigen remains unknown. V was trimmed by 11 bases and J by 1 base, leaving 13 bases between them. The CDR3 runs to 13 residues. The V gene's germline CDR1 is MDHEN and CDR2 SYDVKM. This record comes from a study of Ad26.COV2.S vaccination and SARS-CoV-2 variants. Looking at the study overall: COV1001, an Ad26.COV2.S trial, supplied this vaccine-arm donor. Ad26.COV2.S, an intramuscular injection, was given once or twice 56 days apart. Study results and limitations: The TCR breadth and depth analyses may have understated or missed part of the total T cell responses.

This sample's treatment: around 19 received Ad26.COV2.S at low or high dose, single or two shots; several received placebo; per-sample allocation not given. Specimen acquisition occurred on day 63 following the initial vaccine or placebo injection. The vaccine antigen was prefusion-stabilized Wuhan SARS-CoV-2 spike. Produced via immunoSEQ multiplex PCR; TCRdb's table is partial and in-frame only. This sample has 440,000 or so clones, with roughly 87% found just once. The specimen comprised peripheral blood, sampled in a trial of Ad26.COV2.S vaccine versus placebo. The TCR originated in a person between 18 and 60 years old who received the Ad26.COV2.S COVID-19 vaccine or a placebo. This chain uses TRBV28 with TRBJ2-3; D gene unclear. CDR3 nucleotides: TGTGCCTCCCTTGCGCCCCGCACAGATACGCAGTATTTT. Translation gives CASLAPRTDTQYF.